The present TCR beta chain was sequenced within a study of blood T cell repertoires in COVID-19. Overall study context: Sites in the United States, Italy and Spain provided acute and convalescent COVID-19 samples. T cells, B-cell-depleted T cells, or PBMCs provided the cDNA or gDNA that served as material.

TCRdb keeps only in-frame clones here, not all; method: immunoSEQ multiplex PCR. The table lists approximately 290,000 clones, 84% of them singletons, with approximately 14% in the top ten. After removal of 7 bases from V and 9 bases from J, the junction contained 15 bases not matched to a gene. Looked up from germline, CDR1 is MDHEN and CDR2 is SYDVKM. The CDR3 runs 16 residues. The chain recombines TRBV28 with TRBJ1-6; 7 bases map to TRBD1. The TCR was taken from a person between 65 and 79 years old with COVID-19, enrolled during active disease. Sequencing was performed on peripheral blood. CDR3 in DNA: TGTGCCAGCATCTCCAGGGGGGTCCAACAGAGTTCACCCCTCCACTTT. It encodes CASISRGVQQSSPLHF. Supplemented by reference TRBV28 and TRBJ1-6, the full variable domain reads DVKVTQSSRYLVKRTGEKVFLECVQDMDHENMFWYRQDPGLGLRLIYFSYDVKMKEKGDIPEGYSVSREKKERFSLILESASTNQTSMYLCASISRGVQQSSPLHFGNGTRLTVT.